The clone carrying this TCR beta chain has at least ten counts. What it recognizes is unknown. Molecules of cDNA were individually given unique molecular identifiers that were attached to them. TCRdb ran MiXCR on the 5' RACE reads and lists one entry per CDR3 protein. This table holds tens of thousands of distinct CDR3 sequences, about 4.6% found once. The data originate from a study of early T cells in non-severe SARS-CoV-2 infection. Overall study: Sequenced material consisted of bulk RNA (from unsorted whole blood), and chains were unpaired.

The study's findings and limits: The VDJdb matching leaned toward anti-spike CD8 responses and overlooked private and CD4 specificities.

Germline CDR1 SGHRS, CDR2 YFSETQ. The V and J ends lost 5 bases and 6 bases, in that order; junction bases with no gene match: 12. There are 16 residues in the CDR3. Source material: whole blood. The receptor comes from an adult who was a healthcare worker with PCR-confirmed SARS-CoV-2 infection or an uninfected control (not recorded which). The chain couples TRBV5-1 to TRBJ2-1; 9 bases fit TRBD1. DNA of the CDR3: TGCGCCAGCAGTAAGACGGGGACAGGGACTTTCAATGAGCAGTTCTTC. It specifies CASSKTGTGTFNEQFF.